A selection of T cell receptor beta chains follows, all from one sample in a study of PD-1 blockade in classical Hodgkin lymphoma. Clones were read by immunoSEQ multiplex PCR, and TCRdb kept only the in-frame ones, dropping some. Here the sample spans about 16,000 clones, about nine tenths being singletons. What was sequenced was peripheral blood mononuclear cells (PBMCs). The receptor set was obtained from a human donor with classical Hodgkin lymphoma. CDR3s include the opening cysteine and the closing phenylalanine or tryptophan. The D gene is left open where the match is weak. Clone size appears in some rows only: once, few, many, or a class for an expanded clone.

TRBD2	TRBJ2-3	-	TRBV30	CAWSVGLANTDTQYF	TGTGCCTGGAGTGTGGGACTAGCGAACACAGATACGCAGTATTTT
-	TRBJ1-5	-	TRBV28	CASSFSQPQHF	TGTGCCAGCAGTTTCAGTCAGCCCCAGCATTTT
-	TRBJ2-4	-	TRBV29-1	CSVVEVTGVKNIQYF	TGCAGCGTTGTAGAGGTTACCGGTGTCAAAAACATTCAGTACTTC
TRBD2	TRBJ2-1	-	TRBV10-3	CAIRTSSYNEQFF	TGTGCCATCCGGACTAGCTCCTACAATGAGCAGTTCTTC
-	TRBJ2-1	-	TRBV11-1	CASSLASLGEQFF	TGTGCCAGCAGCTTAGCTAGTTTGGGTGAGCAGTTCTTC
TRBD2	TRBJ2-7	-	TRBV7-2	CASSFSGITYEQYF	TGTGCCAGCAGCTTTAGCGGGATTACCTACGAGCAGTACTTC
TRBD1	TRBJ1-2	-	TRBV5-8	CASRTRGIYGYTF	TGTGCCAGCCGAACCAGGGGGATCTATGGCTACACCTTC
TRBD2	TRBJ2-4	-	TRBV10-2	CASSESSTGGGVIQYF	TGCGCCAGCAGTGAGTCTTCTACGGGAGGTGGTGTCATTCAGTACTTC
TRBD2	TRBJ2-1	-	TRBV5-5	CASSLAGLAGGEQFF	TGTGCCAGCAGCTTGGCGGGACTAGCGGGAGGGGAGCAGTTCTTC
-	TRBJ2-7	-	TRBV29-1	CSVDPMEGGYEQYF	TGCAGCGTTGACCCAATGGAGGGGGGTTACGAGCAGTACTTC
-	TRBJ2-7	-	TRBV1	CTSSRAEGGLSYEQYF	TGCACCAGCAGCCGGGCGGAGGGCGGACTTTCCTACGAGCAGTACTTC
-	TRBJ1-1	-	TRBV5-5	CASSSGALPEAFF	TGTGCCAGCAGCTCCGGGGCCCTCCCCGAAGCTTTCTTT
TRBD1	TRBJ1-6	-	TRBV10-2	CASTRQGNSPLHF	TGCGCCAGCACCCGACAGGGGAATTCACCCCTCCACTTT
TRBD2	TRBJ2-7	once	TRBV10-2	CASSGTSGRVEQYF	TGCGCCAGCAGTGGGACTAGCGGGAGAGTTGAGCAGTACTTC
-	TRBJ1-1	-	TRBV15	CATSRRQRAEAFF	TGTGCCACCAGCCGTAGACAGCGGGCTGAAGCTTTCTTT
-	TRBJ1-3	-	TRBV25-1	CASSEYGEAISGNTIYF	TGTGCCAGCAGTGAGTACGGCGAAGCCATCTCTGGAAACACCATATATTTT
-	TRBJ1-1	once	TRBV7-9	CASSLRGLRDGEATEAFF	TGTGCCAGCAGCTTGAGGGGATTGAGGGATGGAGAGGCTACTGAAGCTTTCTTT
-	TRBJ2-7	-	TRBV5-1	CASSLQAHSYEQYF	TGCGCCAGCAGCCTACAGGCACACTCCTACGAGCAGTACTTC
TRBD2	TRBJ2-7	few	TRBV5-4	CASSLEAGLATYEQYF	TGTGCCAGCAGCTTGGAGGCTGGACTAGCGACCTACGAGCAGTACTTC
-	TRBJ1-2	once	TRBV14	CASSQSAYGYTF	TGTGCCAGCAGCCAATCCGCTTATGGCTACACCTTC
-	TRBJ2-1	-	TRBV28	CASRGAVNNEQFF	TGTGCCAGCAGGGGCGCGGTGAACAATGAGCAGTTCTTC
-	TRBJ1-2	-	TRBV18	CASSPETVNYGYTF	TGTGCCAGCTCACCGGAGACGGTTAACTATGGCTACACCTTC
-	TRBJ2-1	-	TRBV18	CASSPPGLYNEQFF	TGTGCCAGCTCACCTCCGGGACTCTACAATGAGCAGTTCTTC
-	TRBJ1-2	-	TRBV29-1	CSVGFLNGEFYGYTF	TGCAGCGTTGGATTCTTGAACGGCGAATTCTATGGCTACACCTTC
-	TRBJ1-1	-	TRBV10-1	CASSPSNTETFF	TGCGCCAGCAGTCCCTCGAACACTGAAACTTTCTTT
-	TRBJ2-3	-	TRBV4-1	CASSQDEHVSTDTQYF	TGCGCCAGCAGCCAAGATGAGCATGTAAGCACAGATACGCAGTATTTT